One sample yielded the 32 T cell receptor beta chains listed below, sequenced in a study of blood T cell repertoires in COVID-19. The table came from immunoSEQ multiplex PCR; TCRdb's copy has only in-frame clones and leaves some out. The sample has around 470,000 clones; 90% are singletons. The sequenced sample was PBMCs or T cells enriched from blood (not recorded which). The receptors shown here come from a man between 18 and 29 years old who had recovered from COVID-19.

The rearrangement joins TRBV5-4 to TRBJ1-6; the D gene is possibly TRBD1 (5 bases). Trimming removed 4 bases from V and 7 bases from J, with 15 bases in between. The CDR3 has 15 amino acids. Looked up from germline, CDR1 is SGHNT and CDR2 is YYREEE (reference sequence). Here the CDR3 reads CASSRGGVSNSPLHF. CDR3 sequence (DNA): TGTGCCAGCAGCCGAGGAGGGGTATCGAATTCACCCCTCCACTTT. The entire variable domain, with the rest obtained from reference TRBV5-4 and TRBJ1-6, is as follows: ETGVTQSPTHLIKTRGQQVTLRCSSQSGHNTVSWYQQALGQGPQFIFQYYREEENGRGNFPPRFSGLQFPNYSSELNVNALELDDSALYLCASSRGGVSNSPLHFGNGTRLTVT.

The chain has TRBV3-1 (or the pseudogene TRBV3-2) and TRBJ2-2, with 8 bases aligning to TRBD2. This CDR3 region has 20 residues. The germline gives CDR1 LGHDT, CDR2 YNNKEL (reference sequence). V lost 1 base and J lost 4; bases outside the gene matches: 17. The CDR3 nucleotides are TGTGCCAGCAGCCAAGTGTTGTTTGTTCCCGGGGGGGCCGCCACCGGGGAGCTGTTTTTT. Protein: CASSQVLFVPGGAATGELFF.

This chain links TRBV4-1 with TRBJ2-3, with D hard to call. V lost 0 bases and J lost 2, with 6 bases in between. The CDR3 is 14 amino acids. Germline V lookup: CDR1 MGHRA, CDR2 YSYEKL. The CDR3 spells CASSQDPHTDTQYF. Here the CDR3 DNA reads TGCGCCAGCAGCCAAGACCCCCACACAGATACGCAGTATTTT.

The CDR3 bases are TGTGCCAGCAGCCAAGATAGGGACAGACTTAATGAAAAACTGTTTTTT. Translating it yields CASSQDRDRLNEKLFF. The J gene is TRBJ1-4, the V gene TRBV3-1 (or the pseudogene TRBV3-2); TRBD1 matches at 7 bases. In germline, CDR1 is LGHDT, CDR2 YNNKEL (reference sequence). The CDR3 runs to 16 residues. Trimming at V came to 0 bases and at J to 4 bases, leaving 5 bases not matched to a gene.

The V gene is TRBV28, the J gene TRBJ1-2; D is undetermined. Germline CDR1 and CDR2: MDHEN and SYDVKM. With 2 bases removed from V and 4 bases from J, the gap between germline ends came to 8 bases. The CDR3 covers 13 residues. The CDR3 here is CASSLPGLYGYTF. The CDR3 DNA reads TGTGCCAGCAGTTTACCCGGTCTCTATGGCTACACCTTC.

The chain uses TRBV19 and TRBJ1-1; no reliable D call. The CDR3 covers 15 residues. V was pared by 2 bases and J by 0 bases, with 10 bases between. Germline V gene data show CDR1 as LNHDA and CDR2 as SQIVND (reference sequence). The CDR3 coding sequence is TGTGCCAGTAGTATATCCCCATACATGAACACTGAAGCTTTCTTT. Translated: CASSISPYMNTEAFF. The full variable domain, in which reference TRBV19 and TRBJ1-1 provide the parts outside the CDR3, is DGGITQSPKYLFRKEGQNVTLSCEQNLNHDAMYWYRQDPGQGLRLIYYSQIVNDFQKGDIAEGYSVSREKKESFPLTVTSAQKNPTAFYLCASSISPYMNTEAFFGQGTRLTVV.

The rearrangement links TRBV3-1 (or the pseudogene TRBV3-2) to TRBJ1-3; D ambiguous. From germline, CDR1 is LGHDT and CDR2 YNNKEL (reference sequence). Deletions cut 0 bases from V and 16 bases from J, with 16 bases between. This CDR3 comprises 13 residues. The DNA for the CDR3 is TGTGCCAGCAGCCAAGATAGGGCAGCGGGTCTGTATTTT. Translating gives CASSQDRAAGLYF.

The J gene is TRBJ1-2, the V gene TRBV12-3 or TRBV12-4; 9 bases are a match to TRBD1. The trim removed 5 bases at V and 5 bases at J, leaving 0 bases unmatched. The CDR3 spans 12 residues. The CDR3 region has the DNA TGTGCCAGCAGTGGGACAGGGTATGGCTACACCTTC. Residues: CASSGTGYGYTF.

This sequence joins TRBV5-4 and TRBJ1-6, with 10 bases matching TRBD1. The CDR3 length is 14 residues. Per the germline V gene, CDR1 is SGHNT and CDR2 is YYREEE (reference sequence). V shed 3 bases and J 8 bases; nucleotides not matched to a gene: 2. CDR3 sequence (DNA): TGTGCCAGCAGCTATGGACAGGGGGATTCACCCCTCCACTTT. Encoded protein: CASSYGQGDSPLHF.

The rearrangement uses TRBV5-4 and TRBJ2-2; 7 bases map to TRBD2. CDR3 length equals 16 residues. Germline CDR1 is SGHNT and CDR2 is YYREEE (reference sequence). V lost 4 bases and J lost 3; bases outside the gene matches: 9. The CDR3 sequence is CASSPSGTGDTGELFF. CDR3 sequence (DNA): TGTGCCAGCAGCCCAAGCGGGACGGGGGACACCGGGGAGCTGTTTTTT.

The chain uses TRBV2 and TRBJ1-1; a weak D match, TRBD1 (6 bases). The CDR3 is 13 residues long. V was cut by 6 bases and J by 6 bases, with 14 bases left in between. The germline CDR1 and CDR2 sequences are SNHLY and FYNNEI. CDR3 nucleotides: TGTGCCAGCAGGACCGGGACAATAGCTGAAGCTTTCTTT. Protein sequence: CASRTGTIAEAFF.

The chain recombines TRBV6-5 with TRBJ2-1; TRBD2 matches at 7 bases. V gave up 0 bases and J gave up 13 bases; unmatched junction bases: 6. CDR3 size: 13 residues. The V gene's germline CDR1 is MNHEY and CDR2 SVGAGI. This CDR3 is CASSYSGGRPQFF. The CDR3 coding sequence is TGTGCCAGCAGTTACTCGGGGGGGAGACCCCAGTTCTTC.

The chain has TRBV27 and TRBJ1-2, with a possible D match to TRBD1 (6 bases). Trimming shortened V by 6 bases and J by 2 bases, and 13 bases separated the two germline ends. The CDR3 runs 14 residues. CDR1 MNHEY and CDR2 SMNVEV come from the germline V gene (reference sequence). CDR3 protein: CASSHRARNYGYTF. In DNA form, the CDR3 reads TGTGCCAGCAGCCACAGGGCACGAAACTATGGCTACACCTTC.

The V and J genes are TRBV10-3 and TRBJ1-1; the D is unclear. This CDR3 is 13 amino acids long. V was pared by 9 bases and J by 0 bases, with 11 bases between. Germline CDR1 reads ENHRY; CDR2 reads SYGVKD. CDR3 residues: CAINGELNTEAFF. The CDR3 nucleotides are TGTGCCATTAACGGGGAATTGAACACTGAAGCTTTCTTT.

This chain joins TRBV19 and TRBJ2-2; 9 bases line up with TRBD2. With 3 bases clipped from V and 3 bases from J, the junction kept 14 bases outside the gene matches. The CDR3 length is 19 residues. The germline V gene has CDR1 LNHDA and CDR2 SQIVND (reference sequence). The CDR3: CASSMRRGRATKDTGELFF. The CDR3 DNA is TGTGCCAGTAGTATGCGACGCGGGAGGGCCACGAAGGACACCGGGGAGCTGTTTTTT.

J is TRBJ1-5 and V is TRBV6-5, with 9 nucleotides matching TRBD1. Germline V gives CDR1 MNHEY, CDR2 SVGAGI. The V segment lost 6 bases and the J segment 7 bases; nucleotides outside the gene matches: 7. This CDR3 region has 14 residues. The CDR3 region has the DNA TGTGCCAGCAGGGGACAGGGTGGGCTACAGCCCCAGCATTTT. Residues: CASRGQGGLQPQHF.

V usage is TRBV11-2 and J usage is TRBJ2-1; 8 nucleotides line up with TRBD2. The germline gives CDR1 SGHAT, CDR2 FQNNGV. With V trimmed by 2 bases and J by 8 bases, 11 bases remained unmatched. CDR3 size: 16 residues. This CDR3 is CASSLSRGGLSHEQFF. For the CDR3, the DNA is TGTGCCAGCAGCTTATCCCGGGGGGGTCTCTCCCATGAGCAGTTCTTC.

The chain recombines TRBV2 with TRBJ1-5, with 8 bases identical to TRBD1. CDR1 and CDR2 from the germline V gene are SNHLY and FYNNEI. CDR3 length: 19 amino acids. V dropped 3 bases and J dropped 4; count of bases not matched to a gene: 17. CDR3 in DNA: TGTGCCAGCAGTGACGAATGGACAGGGCTGTCCCCGAATAATCAGCCCCAGCATTTT. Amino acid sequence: CASSDEWTGLSPNNQPQHF.

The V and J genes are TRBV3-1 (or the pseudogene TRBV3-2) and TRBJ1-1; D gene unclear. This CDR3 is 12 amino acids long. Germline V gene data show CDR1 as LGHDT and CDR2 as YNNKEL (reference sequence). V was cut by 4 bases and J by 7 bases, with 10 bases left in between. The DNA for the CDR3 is TGTGCCAGCAGCCCGTCGGCGGGTGAAGCTTTCTTT. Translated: CASSPSAGEAFF.

The CDR3: CATSDWQNTGELFF. The CDR3 region has the DNA TGTGCCACCAGTGATTGGCAGAACACCGGGGAGCTGTTTTTT. The rearrangement uses TRBV24-1 and TRBJ2-2; D uncertain. V was clipped by 2 bases and J by 1 base, with 4 bases between them. Looked up from germline, CDR1 is KGHDR and CDR2 is SFDVKD. CDR3 size: 14 residues.

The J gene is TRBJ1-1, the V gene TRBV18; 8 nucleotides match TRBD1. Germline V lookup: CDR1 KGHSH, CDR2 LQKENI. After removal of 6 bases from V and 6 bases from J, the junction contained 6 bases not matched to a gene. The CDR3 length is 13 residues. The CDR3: CASSPQQGAEAFF. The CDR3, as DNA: TGTGCCAGCTCTCCCCAACAGGGGGCTGAAGCTTTCTTT.

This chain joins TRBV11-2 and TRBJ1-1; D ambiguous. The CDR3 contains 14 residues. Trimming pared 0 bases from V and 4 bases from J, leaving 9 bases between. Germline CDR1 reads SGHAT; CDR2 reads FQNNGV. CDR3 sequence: CASSLDRLSTEAFF. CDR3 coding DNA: TGTGCCAGCAGCTTAGATCGGTTAAGCACTGAAGCTTTCTTT.

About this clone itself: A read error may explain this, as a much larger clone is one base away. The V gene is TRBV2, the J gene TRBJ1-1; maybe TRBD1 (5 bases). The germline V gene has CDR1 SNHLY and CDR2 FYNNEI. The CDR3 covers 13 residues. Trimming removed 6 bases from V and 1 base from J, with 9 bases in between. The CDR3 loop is CASRVRENTEAFF. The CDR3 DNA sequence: TGTGCCAGCAGGGTCAGGGAGAACACTGAAGCTTTCTTT.

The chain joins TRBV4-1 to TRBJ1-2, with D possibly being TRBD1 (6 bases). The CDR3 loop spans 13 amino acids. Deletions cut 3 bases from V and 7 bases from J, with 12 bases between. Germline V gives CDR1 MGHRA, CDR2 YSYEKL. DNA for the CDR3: TGCGCCAGCAGCCAGGGGGCCCGGGGTGGCTACACCTTC. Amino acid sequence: CASSQGARGGYTF.

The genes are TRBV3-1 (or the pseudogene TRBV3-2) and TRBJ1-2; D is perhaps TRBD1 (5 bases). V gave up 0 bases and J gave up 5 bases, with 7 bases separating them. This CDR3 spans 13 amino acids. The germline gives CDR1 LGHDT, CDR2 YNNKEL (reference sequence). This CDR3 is CASSQDPGYGYTF. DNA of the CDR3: TGTGCCAGCAGCCAAGATCCAGGGTATGGCTACACCTTC.

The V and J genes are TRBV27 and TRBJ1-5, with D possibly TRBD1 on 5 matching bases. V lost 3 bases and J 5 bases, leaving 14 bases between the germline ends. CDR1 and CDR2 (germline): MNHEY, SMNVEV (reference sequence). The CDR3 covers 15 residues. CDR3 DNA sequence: TGTGCCAGCAGTTTTACAGGTTCGGGTTATCAGCCCCAGCATTTT. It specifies CASSFTGSGYQPQHF.

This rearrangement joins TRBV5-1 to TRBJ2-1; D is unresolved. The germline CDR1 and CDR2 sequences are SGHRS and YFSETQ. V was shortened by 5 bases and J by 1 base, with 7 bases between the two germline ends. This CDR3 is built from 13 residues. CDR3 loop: CASRQDSYNEQFF. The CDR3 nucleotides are TGCGCCAGCAGGCAGGATTCCTACAATGAGCAGTTCTTC.

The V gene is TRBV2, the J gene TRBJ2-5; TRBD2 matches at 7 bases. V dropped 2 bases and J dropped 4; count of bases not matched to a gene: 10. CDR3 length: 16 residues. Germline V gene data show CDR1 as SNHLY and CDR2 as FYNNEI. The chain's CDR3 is CASSEIGSGVLETQYF. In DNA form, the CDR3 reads TGTGCCAGCAGTGAAATTGGAAGCGGGGTTTTAGAGACCCAGTACTTC.

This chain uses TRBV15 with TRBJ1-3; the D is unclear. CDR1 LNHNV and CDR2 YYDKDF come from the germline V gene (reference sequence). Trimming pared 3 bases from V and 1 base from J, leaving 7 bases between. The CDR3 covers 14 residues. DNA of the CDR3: TGTGCCACCAGCAGGGAGGGTTCTGGAAACACCATATATTTT. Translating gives CATSREGSGNTIYF. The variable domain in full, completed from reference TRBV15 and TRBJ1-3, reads DAMVIQNPRYQVTQFGKPVTLSCSQTLNHNVMYWYQQKSSQAPKLLFHYYDKDFNNEADTPDNFQSRRPNTSFCFLDIRSPGLGDTAMYLCATSREGSGNTIYFGEGSWLTVV.

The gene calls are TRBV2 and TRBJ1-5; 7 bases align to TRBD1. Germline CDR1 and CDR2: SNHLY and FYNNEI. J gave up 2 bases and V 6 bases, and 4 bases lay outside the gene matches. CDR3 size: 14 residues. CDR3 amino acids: CASRPDRGNQPQHF. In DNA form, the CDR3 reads TGTGCCAGCAGGCCTGACAGGGGCAATCAGCCCCAGCATTTT.

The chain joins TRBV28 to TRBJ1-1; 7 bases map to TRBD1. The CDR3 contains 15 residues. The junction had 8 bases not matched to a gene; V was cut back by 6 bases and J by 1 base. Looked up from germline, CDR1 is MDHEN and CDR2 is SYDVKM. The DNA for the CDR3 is TGTGCCAGCAGGGTAGGGGGCACCACGAACACTGAAGCTTTCTTT. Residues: CASRVGGTTNTEAFF.

The CDR3 region is CASSLGVRGTPYEQYF. The CDR3 DNA sequence: TGTGCCAGCAGCTTGGGCGTGCGGGGGACCCCCTACGAGCAGTACTTC. The chain has TRBV5-8 and TRBJ2-7; 7 bases are shared with TRBD2. J lost 2 bases, V lost 0 bases, and 8 bases had no gene match. The CDR3 has 16 residues. The germline CDR1 and CDR2 sequences are SGHTS and YDEGEE.